The 30 T cell receptor beta chains given below trace back to one sample, sequenced in a study of cytomegalovirus exposure and HLA in healthy donors. The study ran its PCR with 60 Vbeta and 13 Jbeta primers. Sequencing used immunoSEQ multiplex PCR; TCRdb keeps in-frame clones, though not all of them. Altogether approximately 120,000 clones are present, about two thirds being singletons, with the ten largest covering roughly 5.5%. Sequencing input: PBMCs. These receptors originate from a woman in her 70s in good health and CMV-seropositive.

The J gene is TRBJ1-1, the V gene TRBV11-2; D gene unclear. CDR3 length: 18 residues. The germline V and J ends were trimmed by 0 bases and 0 bases, with 17 bases remaining between them. The germline V gene has CDR1 SGHAT and CDR2 FQNNGV. CDR3 protein: CASSLDRGSHRMNTEAFF. In DNA form, the CDR3 reads TGTGCCAGCAGCTTAGATCGGGGAAGCCATCGAATGAACACTGAAGCTTTCTTT.

The chain carries TRBV5-1 and TRBJ1-2; a weak D match, TRBD1 (5 bases). The length of the CDR3 is 13 residues. Germline V gene sequence: CDR1 SGHRS, CDR2 YFSETQ. V lost 3 bases and J lost 6, with 12 bases in between. CDR3 nucleotides: TGCGCCAGCAGCTGGGGACTTGGGAATGGCTACACCTTC. Translating gives CASSWGLGNGYTF.

The chain uses TRBV19 and TRBJ2-3; 9 bases line up with TRBD1. Germline-derived CDR1 and CDR2 are LNHDA and SQIVND (reference sequence). Unmatched junction bases numbered 3, after V lost 3 bases and J lost 2 bases. The CDR3 has 15 residues. The CDR3 DNA is TGTGCCAGTAGTATTGGGGACAGGGACACAGATACGCAGTATTTT. As protein: CASSIGDRDTDTQYF.

This chain links TRBV7-3 with TRBJ1-1; 7 positions agree with TRBD1. CDR1 SGHTA and CDR2 FQGTGA come from the germline V gene. This CDR3 contains 13 residues. J was trimmed by 4 bases and V by 3 bases; bases with no gene match: 2. This CDR3 is CASSLGQFTEAFF. CDR3 DNA sequence: TGTGCCAGCAGCTTGGGACAGTTCACTGAAGCTTTCTTT.

The V call is TRBV5-1, the J call TRBJ2-1, with TRBD2 matching over 11 bases. The CDR3 totals 15 residues. V lost 4 bases, J lost 4 bases, and 4 bases stayed unmatched. CDR1 and CDR2 from the germline V gene are SGHRS and YFSETQ. As DNA, the CDR3 is TGCGCCAGCAGCCCGACTAGCGGGGTATACAATGAGCAGTTCTTC. This sequence encodes CASSPTSGVYNEQFF.

This chain joins TRBV9 and TRBJ1-6; D gene ambiguous. Per germline, CDR1 SGDLS and CDR2 YYNGEE. The CDR3 contains 13 residues. The V gene lost 0 bases and the J gene lost 6 bases, with 4 bases spanning the gap. The CDR3 sequence: CASSVASNSPLHF. The CDR3 DNA reads as TGTGCCAGCAGCGTAGCATCTAATTCACCCCTCCACTTT.

The chain uses TRBV27 and TRBJ1-2; 8 bases are shared with TRBD1. The CDR3 totals 13 residues. Germline V gene sequence: CDR1 MNHEY, CDR2 SMNVEV (reference sequence). J was trimmed by 8 bases and V by 3 bases; bases with no gene match: 5. As DNA, the CDR3 is TGTGCCAGCAGTTTGCAGGGGGCGCGAGGCTACACCTTC. This encodes CASSLQGARGYTF.

This chain links TRBV9 with TRBJ1-4; a weak D match, TRBD1 (6 bases). V was shortened by 3 bases and J by 3 bases, with 12 bases between the two germline ends. CDR1 is SGDLS and CDR2 is YYNGEE in the germline V gene. This CDR3 is 15 amino acids long. The chain's CDR3 is CASSGPGHSNEKLFF. In DNA form, the CDR3 reads TGTGCCAGCAGCGGTCCGGGACACTCTAATGAAAAACTGTTTTTT.

The chain carries TRBV30 and TRBJ1-1; 11 positions match TRBD1. CDR3 length: 16 amino acids. Germline V gives CDR1 GTSNPN, CDR2 SVGIG (reference sequence). J lost 3 bases, V lost 3 bases, and 9 bases had no gene match. The CDR3 DNA sequence: TGTGCCTGGAGCCGAAGTGGGACAGGGGGGGACACTGAAGCTTTCTTT. Translation: CAWSRSGTGGDTEAFF.

This sequence joins TRBV5-1 and TRBJ2-7; D is undetermined. CDR1 is SGHRS and CDR2 is YFSETQ in the germline V gene. V was pared by 2 bases and J by 3 bases, with 6 bases between. The length of the CDR3 is 12 residues. CDR3 bases: TGCGCCAGCAGCTTAATCAACTACGAGCAGTACTTC. Translating it yields CASSLINYEQYF. Looking up the rest from reference TRBV5-1 and TRBJ2-7 gives the full variable domain: KAGVTQTPRYLIKTRGQQVTLSCSPISGHRSVSWYQQTPGQGLQFLFEYFSETQRNKGNFPGRFSGRQFSNSRSEMNVSTLELGDSALYLCASSLINYEQYFGPGTRLTVT.

This chain links TRBV19 with TRBJ1-2; possible D gene TRBD1, 5 bases. The CDR3 length is 14 residues. Trimming removed 5 bases at V and 4 bases at J, with 14 bases between. The germline V gene has CDR1 LNHDA and CDR2 SQIVND (reference sequence). CDR3 nucleotides: TGTGCCAGTAGTGATTCAGGGAACCTCTATGGCTACACCTTC. This sequence encodes CASSDSGNLYGYTF.

This chain uses TRBV29-1 with TRBJ2-1; TRBD2 matches at 10 bases. The CDR3 is 16 residues long. CDR1 SQVTM and CDR2 ANQGSEA come from the germline V gene. V lost 6 bases and J lost 5; bases outside the gene matches: 13. CDR3 nucleotide sequence: TGCAGCGTCTTGAAACCCACTAGCGGGGCGCACAATGAGCAGTTCTTC. Encoded protein: CSVLKPTSGAHNEQFF.

This clone was observed a single time. The chain combines TRBV6-6 with TRBJ1-2, with 9 positions matching TRBD1. Trimming took 6 bases from V and 0 from J; bases not matched to a gene: 2. Germline V gene sequence: CDR1 MNHNY, CDR2 SVGAGI (reference sequence). The CDR3 extends over 14 amino acids. The CDR3 DNA sequence: TGTGCCAGCAGACGGACAGGGGCTAACTATGGCTACACCTTC. It specifies CASRRTGANYGYTF.

This clone was picked up a small number of times. The V and J genes are TRBV2 and TRBJ1-2, with 9 bases that match TRBD1. The CDR3 covers 14 residues. The germline V gene has CDR1 SNHLY and CDR2 FYNNEI. V gave up 7 bases and J gave up 7 bases; unmatched junction bases: 10. The CDR3 sequence is CASTGLDRGGGYTF. The CDR3 nucleotides are TGTGCCAGCACAGGTCTGGACAGGGGAGGTGGCTACACCTTC. Drawing the rest from reference TRBV2 and TRBJ1-2, the complete variable domain is EPEVTQTPSHQVTQMGQEVILRCVPISNHLYFYWYRQILGQKVEFLVSFYNNEISEKSEIFDDQFSVERPDGSNFTLKIRSTKLEDSAMYFCASTGLDRGGGYTFGSGTRLTVV.

V usage is TRBV18 and J usage is TRBJ1-1; the D gene is possibly TRBD1 (5 bases). This CDR3 spans 16 amino acids. Looked up from germline, CDR1 is KGHSH and CDR2 is LQKENI. V shed 1 base and J shed 6 bases, with 18 bases lying between them. The CDR3 DNA follows: TGTGCCAGCTCACCACAGCCCCAGGGCATATTCGCTGAAGCTTTCTTT. Protein: CASSPQPQGIFAEAFF.

The gene calls are TRBV19 and TRBJ2-7; the match to TRBD2 covers 8 bases. Germline CDR1 reads LNHDA; CDR2 reads SQIVND (reference sequence). The CDR3 has 14 amino acids. V shed 7 bases and J 1 base; nucleotides not matched to a gene: 6. CDR3 region: CASNPAGVSYEQYF. In DNA form, the CDR3 reads TGTGCCAGTAACCCAGCGGGGGTATCCTACGAGCAGTACTTC.

The rearrangement links TRBV19 to TRBJ1-5, with D perhaps matching TRBD1 (5 bases). Germline V gene data show CDR1 as LNHDA and CDR2 as SQIVND (reference sequence). The CDR3 spans 13 residues. V dropped 4 bases and J dropped 4 bases, with 8 bases sitting between them. The CDR3 DNA follows: TGTGCCAGTAGTAGACAGCATAATCAGCCCCAGCATTTT. This gives the protein CASSRQHNQPQHF.

A word on this clone: No conserved phenylalanine or tryptophan ends this CDR3, so it is likely a read error. The chain is built from TRBV5-4 and TRBJ1-2; D is uncertain. CDR1 and CDR2 (germline): SGHNT, YYREEE (reference sequence). V was trimmed by 0 bases and J by 1 base, leaving 4 bases between them. The CDR3 is 13 residues long. CDR3 sequence reads: CASSLENNYGYTV. CDR3 DNA sequence: TGTGCCAGCAGCTTGGAAAATAACTATGGCTACACCGTC.

This chain connects TRBV7-3 to TRBJ2-3, with TRBD1 matching 10 bases. The ends lost 0 bases at V and 4 bases at J; junction bases unmatched: 4. The CDR3 has 16 amino acids. Germline lookup yields CDR1 SGHTA and CDR2 FQGTGA. CDR3 region: CASSLTGTGVPDTQYF. The CDR3 DNA reads TGTGCCAGCAGCTTAACGGGGACAGGGGTTCCAGATACGCAGTATTTT.

In this sample, this clone turned up a few times. The rearrangement joins TRBV9 to TRBJ2-5, with D possibly TRBD1 on 6 matching bases. V lost 3 bases to trimming and J lost 4 bases, with 13 bases between them. Germline CDR1 SGDLS, CDR2 YYNGEE. This CDR3 spans 14 amino acids. The CDR3 sequence is CASSATSRGETQYF. The CDR3 nucleotides are TGTGCCAGCAGCGCAACTTCCAGGGGAGAGACCCAGTACTTC.

The chain is built from TRBV7-6 and TRBJ2-7; tentatively, D is TRBD2 (6 bases). V was cut by 1 base and J by 6 bases, with 10 bases left in between. The CDR3 has 13 residues. CDR1 is SGHVS and CDR2 is FNYEAQ in the germline V gene. The CDR3: CASSLEGRSEQYF. The CDR3 DNA follows: TGTGCCAGCAGCTTAGAGGGGAGGAGCGAGCAGTACTTC.

CDR3 in amino acids: CASSSGDRGFAEAFF. The CDR3 nucleotides are TGCGCCAGCAGCTCGGGGGACAGGGGGTTCGCTGAAGCTTTCTTT. V usage is TRBV5-1 and J usage is TRBJ1-1, with TRBD1 matching 11 bases. Looked up from germline, CDR1 is SGHRS and CDR2 is YFSETQ. This CDR3 has 15 amino acids. Losses at the gene ends were 3 bases for V and 6 bases for J; bases not matched to a gene: 7.

The chain joins TRBV6-5 to TRBJ2-7; the match to TRBD1 covers 11 bases. CDR3 length equals 16 residues. Germline trimming cut 0 bases from V and 4 bases from J; bases unmatched to any gene: 5. Germline loops: CDR1 MNHEY, CDR2 SVGAGI. In DNA, the CDR3 is TGTGCCAGCAGTTACTCGAGGACAGGGGGCTCTTACGAGCAGTACTTC. As protein: CASSYSRTGGSYEQYF.

In DNA, the CDR3 is TGTGCCAGCAGTTCCGACAGGGGTGGAGGGCAGCCCCAGCATTTT. Protein product: CASSSDRGGGQPQHF. This chain uses TRBV6-5 with TRBJ1-5, with 8 bases that match TRBD1. The germline gives CDR1 MNHEY, CDR2 SVGAGI. V trimming: 4 bases; J trimming: 7 bases; junction bases outside the gene matches: 9. The CDR3 has 15 residues.

The rearrangement joins TRBV7-9 to TRBJ1-1, with 7 bases lining up with TRBD1. This CDR3 comprises 14 residues. CDR1 SEHNR and CDR2 FQNEAQ come from the germline V gene (reference sequence). V shed 3 bases and J 4 bases; nucleotides not matched to a gene: 5. CDR3 in amino acids: CASSLTGIGTEAFF. The CDR3 DNA sequence: TGTGCCAGCAGCTTGACAGGGATTGGCACTGAAGCTTTCTTT.

The chain uses TRBV14 and TRBJ2-3, with D tentatively TRBD2 (6 bases). Germline V gives CDR1 SGHDN, CDR2 FVKESK. CDR3 size: 15 residues. The V end was cut by 4 bases, the J end by 8 bases, with 19 bases between. CDR3 amino acids: CASSLGSPGMGTQYF. Written as DNA, the CDR3 is TGTGCCAGCAGCCTCGGGAGCCCCGGCATGGGTACGCAGTATTTT.

The sample holds a few counts of this clone. The chain combines TRBV7-9 with TRBJ2-7; 10 bases are shared with TRBD2. V dropped 6 bases and J dropped 1; count of bases not matched to a gene: 6. Germline V gene lookup returns CDR1 SEHNR and CDR2 FQNEAQ (reference sequence). CDR3 length: 15 amino acids. CDR3 nucleotides: TGTGCCAGCAGAGCGGCTAGCGGGGGATCCTACGAGCAGTACTTC. It encodes CASRAASGGSYEQYF.

This chain joins TRBV2 and TRBJ2-1; tentatively, D is TRBD2 (6 bases). This CDR3 contains 15 residues. Germline lookup yields CDR1 SNHLY and CDR2 FYNNEI. V was clipped by 4 bases and J by 4 bases, with 14 bases between them. CDR3 sequence (DNA): TGTGCCAGCAGTGGCGGGGTACCTCCTTACAATGAGCAGTTCTTC. Translation: CASSGGVPPYNEQFF.

This chain uses TRBV7-6 with TRBJ1-1; 7 nucleotides line up with TRBD1. Losses at the gene ends were 1 base for V and 4 bases for J; bases not matched to a gene: 6. The CDR3 covers 15 residues. Germline V gives CDR1 SGHVS, CDR2 FNYEAQ. CDR3 DNA sequence: TGTGCCAGCAGCTTAGGACAGGGTGGGATCACTGAAGCTTTCTTT. Its translation is CASSLGQGGITEAFF.

About this clone: The junction shows a germline mismatch at one end, possibly a read error. The CDR3 region has the DNA TGTGCCAGCAGTGAGGCGGTCCGGGACAGGGCGACTAACTGTGGCTACACCTTC. Translation gives CASSEAVRDRATNCGYTF. This chain joins TRBV6-1 and TRBJ1-2; TRBD1 matches at 9 bases. CDR1 MNHNS and CDR2 SASEGT come from the germline V gene. This CDR3 has 18 residues.